This TCR beta chain was sequenced in a study of blood T cells in healthy people across ages. Overall study: About one barcoded beta molecule per two T cells was the capture yield of template switching. Regarding the study as a whole: Across samples, TCR beta diversity tracked strongly with naive T cell percentage.

Healthy Caucasians from Russia aged about 6 to 100 served as donors. Of note for this clonotype: Its antigen is undetermined.

A second 7 to 11 cycle PCR used barcoded and J-beta primers. With 12 random nucleotides, a template-switch adaptor tagged each individual cDNA molecule. TCRdb passed the 5' RACE reads through MiXCR, listing each CDR3 protein once. The data hold about 780,000 distinct CDR3 sequences, with 46% observed a single time. V shed 1 base and J shed 2 bases, with 18 bases lying between them. Germline CDR1 is MGHRA and CDR2 is YSYEKL. This CDR3 contains 18 residues. The sample comprised blood. The receptor comes from a man older than 75 in good health. The chain couples TRBV4-1 to TRBJ2-1; no definite D call. The CDR3 DNA reads as TGCGCCAGCAGCCAAGGGGGATTAGAGGCTATGGCCTACAATGAGCAGTTCTTC. As protein: CASSQGGLEAMAYNEQFF.